This T cell receptor (beta chain) derives from a study of T cell responses to AZD1222 COVID-19 vaccine. The germline V and J ends were trimmed by 6 bases and 4 bases, with 12 bases remaining between them. The germline gives CDR1 LGHDT, CDR2 YNNKEL (reference sequence). This CDR3 is built from 13 residues. Repertoires were generated with immunoSEQ multiplex PCR, while TCRdb's copy carries only in-frame clones and drops some. The sample lists roughly 120,000 clones, around 87% seen once, with roughly 4.5% in the top ten. The source was peripheral blood, collected 28 days after the second AZD1222 dose. The TCR was taken from an adult who received the AZD1222 COVID-19 vaccine. This chain connects TRBV3-1 (or the pseudogene TRBV3-2) to TRBJ1-2; perhaps TRBD1 as D (5 bases). The CDR3 reads CASSERGGYGYTF. In DNA, the CDR3 is TGTGCCAGCAGTGAGAGGGGTGGCTATGGCTACACCTTC.